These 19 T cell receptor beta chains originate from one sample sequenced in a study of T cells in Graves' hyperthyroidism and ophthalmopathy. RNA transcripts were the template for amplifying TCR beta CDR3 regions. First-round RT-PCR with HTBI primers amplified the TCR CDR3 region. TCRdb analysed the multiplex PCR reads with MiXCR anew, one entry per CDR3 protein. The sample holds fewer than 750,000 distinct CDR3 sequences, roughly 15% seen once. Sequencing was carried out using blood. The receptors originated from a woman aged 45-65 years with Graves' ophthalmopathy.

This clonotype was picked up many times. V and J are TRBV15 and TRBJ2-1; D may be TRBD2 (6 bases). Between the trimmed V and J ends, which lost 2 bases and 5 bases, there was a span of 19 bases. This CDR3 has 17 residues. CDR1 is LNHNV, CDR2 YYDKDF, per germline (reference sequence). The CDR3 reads CATSRLVPGLPDNEQFF. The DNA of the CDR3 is TGTGCCACCAGCAGACTCGTGCCGGGACTCCCGGACAATGAGCAGTTCTTC. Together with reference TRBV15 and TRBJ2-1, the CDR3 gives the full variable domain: DAMVIQNPRYQVTQFGKPVTLSCSQTLNHNVMYWYQQKSSQAPKLLFHYYDKDFNNEADTPDNFQSRRPNTSFCFLDIRSPGLGDTAMYLCATSRLVPGLPDNEQFFGPGTRLTVL.

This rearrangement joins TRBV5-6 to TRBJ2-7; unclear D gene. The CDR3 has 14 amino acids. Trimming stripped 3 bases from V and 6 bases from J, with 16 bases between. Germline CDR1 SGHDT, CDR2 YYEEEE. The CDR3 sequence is CASSSQFPVGEQYF. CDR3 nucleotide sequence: TGTGCCAGCAGCTCGCAGTTCCCGGTTGGCGAGCAGTACTTC.

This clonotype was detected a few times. The CDR3 coding sequence is TGTGCCACCAGTGCCCCGGGTGGGACAGGGGACTACGAGCAGTACTTC. Protein sequence: CATSAPGGTGDYEQYF. The J gene is TRBJ2-7, the V gene TRBV24-1; 10 bases are a match to TRBD1. With 5 bases clipped from V and 3 bases from J, the junction kept 9 bases outside the gene matches. CDR3 length: 16 residues. Germline lookup yields CDR1 KGHDR and CDR2 SFDVKD.

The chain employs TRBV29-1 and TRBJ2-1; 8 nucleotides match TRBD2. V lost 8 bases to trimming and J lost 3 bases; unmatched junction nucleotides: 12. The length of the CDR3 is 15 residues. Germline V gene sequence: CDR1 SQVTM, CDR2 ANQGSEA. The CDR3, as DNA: TGCAGCACGAAAGCGGGAGTGAGCTTCTACAATGAGCAGTTCTTC. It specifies CSTKAGVSFYNEQFF.

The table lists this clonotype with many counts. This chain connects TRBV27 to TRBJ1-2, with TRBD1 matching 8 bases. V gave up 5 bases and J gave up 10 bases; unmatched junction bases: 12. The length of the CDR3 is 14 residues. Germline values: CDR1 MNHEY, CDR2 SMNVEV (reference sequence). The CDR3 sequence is CASSPLGQALSYTF. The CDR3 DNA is TGTGCCAGCAGTCCGCTGGGACAGGCTTTGTCCTACACCTTC.

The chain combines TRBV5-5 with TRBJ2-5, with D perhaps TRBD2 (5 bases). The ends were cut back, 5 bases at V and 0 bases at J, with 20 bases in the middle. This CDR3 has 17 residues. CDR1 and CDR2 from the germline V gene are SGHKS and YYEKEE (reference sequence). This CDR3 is CASRLDFGLTHQETQYF. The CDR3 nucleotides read TGTGCCAGCAGACTAGATTTTGGTTTAACACACCAAGAGACCCAGTACTTC.

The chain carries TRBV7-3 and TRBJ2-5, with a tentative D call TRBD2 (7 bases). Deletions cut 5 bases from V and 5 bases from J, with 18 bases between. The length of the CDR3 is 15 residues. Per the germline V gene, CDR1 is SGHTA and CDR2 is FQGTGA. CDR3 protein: CASSDDPGGGETQYF. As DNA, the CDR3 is TGTGCCAGCAGCGACGACCCGGGGGGCGGGGAGACCCAGTACTTC.

CDR3 nucleotide sequence: TGTGCCAGCGGGGACGGGGTTACAGATACGCAGTATTTT. It translates to CASGDGVTDTQYF. The V call is TRBV6-4, the J call TRBJ2-3; D may correspond to TRBD1 or TRBD2 (5 bases each). Per the germline V gene, CDR1 is MRHNA and CDR2 is SNTAGT. This CDR3 is built from 13 residues. V was trimmed by 8 bases and J by 3 bases, leaving 12 bases between them.

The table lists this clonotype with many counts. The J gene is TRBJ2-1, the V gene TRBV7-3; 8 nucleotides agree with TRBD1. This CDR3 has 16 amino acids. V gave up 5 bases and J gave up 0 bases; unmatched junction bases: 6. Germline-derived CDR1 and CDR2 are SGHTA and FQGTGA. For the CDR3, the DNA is TGTGCCAGCAGCCCTGCAGGGGGCCCCTCCTACAATGAGCAGTTCTTC. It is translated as CASSPAGGPSYNEQFF.

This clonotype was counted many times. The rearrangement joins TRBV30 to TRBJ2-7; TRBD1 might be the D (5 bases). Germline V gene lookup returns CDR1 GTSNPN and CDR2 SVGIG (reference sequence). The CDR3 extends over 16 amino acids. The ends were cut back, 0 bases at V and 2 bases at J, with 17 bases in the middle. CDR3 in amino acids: CAWSVDSGRSPYEQYF. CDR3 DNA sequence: TGTGCCTGGAGTGTGGATTCAGGGCGGAGCCCCTACGAGCAGTACTTC. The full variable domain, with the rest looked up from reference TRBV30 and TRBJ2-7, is SQTIHQWPATLVQPVGSPLSLECTVEGTSNPNLYWYRQAAGRGLQLLFYSVGIGQISSEVPQNLSASRPQDRQFILSSKKLLLSDSGFYLCAWSVDSGRSPYEQYFGPGTRLTVT.

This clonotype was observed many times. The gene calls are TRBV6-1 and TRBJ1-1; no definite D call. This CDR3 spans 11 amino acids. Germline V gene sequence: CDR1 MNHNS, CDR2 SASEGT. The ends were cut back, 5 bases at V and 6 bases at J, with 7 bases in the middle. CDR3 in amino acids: CASSYQPEAFF. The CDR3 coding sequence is TGTGCCAGCAGTTACCAGCCTGAAGCTTTCTTT.

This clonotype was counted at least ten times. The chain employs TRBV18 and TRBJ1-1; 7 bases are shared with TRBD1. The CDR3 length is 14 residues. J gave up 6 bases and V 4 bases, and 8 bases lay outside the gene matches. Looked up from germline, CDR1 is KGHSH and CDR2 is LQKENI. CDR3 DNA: TGTGCCAGCTCACACGCGACAGGGATCCCTGAAGCTTTCTTT. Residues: CASSHATGIPEAFF.

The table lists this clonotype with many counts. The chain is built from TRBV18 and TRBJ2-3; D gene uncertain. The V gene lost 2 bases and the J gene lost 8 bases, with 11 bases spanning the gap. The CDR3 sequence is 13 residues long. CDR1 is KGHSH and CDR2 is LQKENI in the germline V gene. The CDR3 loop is CASSPESGSTQYF. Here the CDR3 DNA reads TGTGCCAGCTCACCAGAAAGTGGGTCTACGCAGTATTTT.

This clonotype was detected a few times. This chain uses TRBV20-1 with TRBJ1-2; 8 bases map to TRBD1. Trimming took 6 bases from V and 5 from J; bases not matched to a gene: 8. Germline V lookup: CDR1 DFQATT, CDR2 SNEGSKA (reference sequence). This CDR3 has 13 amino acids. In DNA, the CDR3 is TGCAGTGCAAGAACAGGGGGTGGTTATGGCTACACCTTC. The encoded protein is CSARTGGGYGYTF.

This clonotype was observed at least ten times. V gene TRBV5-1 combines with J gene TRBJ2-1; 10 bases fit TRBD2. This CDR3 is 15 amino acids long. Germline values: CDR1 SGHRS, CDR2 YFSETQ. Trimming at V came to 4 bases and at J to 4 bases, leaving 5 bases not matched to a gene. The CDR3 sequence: CASSLAAGGYNEQFF. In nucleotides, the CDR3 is TGCGCCAGCAGCCTGGCAGCGGGAGGGTACAATGAGCAGTTCTTC.

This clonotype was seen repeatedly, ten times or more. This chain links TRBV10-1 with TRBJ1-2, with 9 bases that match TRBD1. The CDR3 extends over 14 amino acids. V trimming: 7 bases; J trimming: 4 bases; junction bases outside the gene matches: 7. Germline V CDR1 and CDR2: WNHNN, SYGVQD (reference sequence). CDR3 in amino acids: CASTVQGASYGYTF. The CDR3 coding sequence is TGCGCCAGCACTGTACAGGGGGCTAGCTATGGCTACACCTTC.

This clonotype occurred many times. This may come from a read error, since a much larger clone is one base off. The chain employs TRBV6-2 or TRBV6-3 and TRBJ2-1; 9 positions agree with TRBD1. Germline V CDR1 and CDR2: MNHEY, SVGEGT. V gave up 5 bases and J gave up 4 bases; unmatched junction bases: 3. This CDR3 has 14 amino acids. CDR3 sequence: CASSMDRGYNEQFF. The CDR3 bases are TGTGCCAGCAGTATGGACAGGGGTTACAATGAGCAGTTCTTC.

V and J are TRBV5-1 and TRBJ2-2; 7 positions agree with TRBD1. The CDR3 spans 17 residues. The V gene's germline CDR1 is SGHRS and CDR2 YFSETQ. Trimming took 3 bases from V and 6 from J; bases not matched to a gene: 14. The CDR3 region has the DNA TGCGCCAGCAGCTGGACCCTGACAGGGCTCGTTCCCGGGGAGCTGTTTTTT. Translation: CASSWTLTGLVPGELFF. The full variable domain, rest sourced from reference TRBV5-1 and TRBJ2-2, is KAGVTQTPRYLIKTRGQQVTLSCSPISGHRSVSWYQQTPGQGLQFLFEYFSETQRNKGNFPGRFSGRQFSNSRSEMNVSTLELGDSALYLCASSWTLTGLVPGELFFGEGSRLTVL.

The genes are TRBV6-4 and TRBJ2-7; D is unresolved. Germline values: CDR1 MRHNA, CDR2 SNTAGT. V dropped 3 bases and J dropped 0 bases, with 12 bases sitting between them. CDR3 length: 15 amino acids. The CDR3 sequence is CASSEEPGASYEQYF. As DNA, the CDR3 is TGTGCCAGCAGTGAGGAGCCTGGCGCCTCCTACGAGCAGTACTTC.